Included here is one T cell receptor (beta chain) sequence, with context. Antigen: not known. Sorting produced populations that all topped 95% purity. The data belong to a study of beta chain features in type 1 diabetes. Overall study: The number of sorted cells examined across all samples was 107,917,701. Study results and limitations: Moderate but significant shortening of TCRB CDR3s was recorded in all four CD4+ subsets from Type 1 diabetes patients.

This CDR3 comprises 13 residues. With 0 bases removed from V and 8 bases from J, the gap between germline ends came to 9 bases. Germline V gene sequence: CDR1 LNHDA, CDR2 SQIVND (reference sequence). Of the isolated RNA, all was reverse transcribed, and so the sequenced material was expressed TCRB transcripts. Sequencing was performed with immunoSEQ multiplex PCR; in TCRdb, only in-frame clones are kept and a portion is missing. The sample consists of nearly 700,000 clones, roughly 13% of them appearing once. The chain is built from TRBV19 and TRBJ2-3, with D unresolved. This TCR derives from a man younger than 30 with type 1 diabetes. Input material: naive CD4+ T cells from blood. The CDR3 bases are TGTGCCAGTAGTATAGATACCCTGGTTACGCAGTATTTT. It encodes CASSIDTLVTQYF.